The 24 T cell receptor beta chains below were found in one sample sequenced in a study of Graves' ophthalmopathy and Graves' hyperthyroidism. Amplified material comprised TCR beta CDR3 regions derived from RNA transcripts. First-round RT-PCR used HTBI primers; second-round multiplex PCR followed. One entry per CDR3 protein, called by TCRdb with MiXCR from the multiplex PCR reads. The sample lists 600,000 to 950,000 distinct CDR3 sequences, 40% seen once, with 44% in the top ten. The specimen sequenced was peripheral blood. The receptors here all came from an adult man with Graves' ophthalmopathy.

This clonotype was counted at least ten times. The V call is TRBV9, the J call TRBJ2-6; D might be TRBD1 (6 bases). Germline CDR1 SGDLS, CDR2 YYNGEE. The CDR3 totals 17 residues. The V and J ends lost 0 bases and 1 base respectively, with 11 bases between them. The chain's CDR3 is CASSVEGEPSGANVLTF. CDR3 coding DNA: TGTGCCAGCAGCGTAGAGGGGGAGCCTTCTGGGGCCAACGTCCTGACTTTC. The full variable domain, completed using reference TRBV9 and TRBJ2-6, is DSGVTQTPKHLITATGQRVTLRCSPRSGDLSVYWYQQSLDQGLQFLIQYYNGEERAKGNILERFSAQQFPDLHSELNLSSLELGDSALYFCASSVEGEPSGANVLTFGAGSRLTVL.

This clonotype was seen repeatedly, ten times or more. The chain has TRBV12-3 or TRBV12-4 and TRBJ2-5, with D unclear. The CDR3 is made up of 13 amino acids. Trimming cost V 6 bases and J 0 bases, with 8 bases left between them. In DNA, the CDR3 is TGTGCCAGCAGCTTGAGGTACCAAGAGACCCAGTACTTC. Residues: CASSLRYQETQYF.

This chain joins TRBV25-1 and TRBJ1-1; TRBD1 aligns across 7 bases. J was trimmed by 1 base and V by 9 bases; bases with no gene match: 11. The CDR3 length is 15 residues. Germline-derived CDR1 and CDR2 are MGHDK and SYGVNS. The CDR3 bases are TGTGCCAGTACAAAAACCGGGACAGCGAACACTGAAGCTTTCTTT. This gives the protein CASTKTGTANTEAFF.

As concerns this clonotype: A much larger clone sits a single nucleotide away, making a read error possible. The V and J genes are TRBV12-3 or TRBV12-4 and TRBJ2-2, with D perhaps TRBD2 (5 bases). This CDR3 contains 12 residues. The CDR3 coding sequence is TGTGCCACAGCCCGGAACACCGGGGAGCTGTCTTTT. It translates to CATARNTGELSF.

The rearrangement joins TRBV12-3 or TRBV12-4 to TRBJ1-2, with TRBD1 as a possible D gene (5 bases). Trimming took 2 bases from V and 2 from J, leaving 12 bases between them. The length of the CDR3 is 15 residues. The CDR3, as DNA: TGTGCCAGCAGTTTATCTAGGGCAGGGAACTATGGCTACACCTTC. Amino acid sequence: CASSLSRAGNYGYTF.

Worth noting for this clonotype: Given a much more abundant clone one base away, this may be a read error. The J gene is TRBJ2-7, the V gene TRBV19; 7 bases are a match to TRBD1. V shed 5 bases and J 1 base; nucleotides not matched to a gene: 8. Germline CDR1 LNHDA, CDR2 SQIVND (reference sequence). The CDR3 spans 15 residues. The CDR3 sequence is CASSARRDRSYEQYF. CDR3 nucleotide sequence: TGTGCCAGTAGTGCTCGCCGGGACAGATCCTACGAGCAGTACTTC.

This clonotype was detected many times. The J gene is TRBJ2-6, the V gene TRBV4-1; TRBD1 aligns across 9 bases. Germline V gene sequence: CDR1 MGHRA, CDR2 YSYEKL. This CDR3 has 17 residues. V trimming: 0 bases; J trimming: 0 bases; junction bases outside the gene matches: 0. CDR3 amino acids: CASSQEQGASGANVLTF. Written as DNA, the CDR3 is TGCGCCAGCAGCCAAGAACAGGGGGCCTCTGGGGCCAACGTCCTGACTTTC.

The genes are TRBV2 and TRBJ2-5; TRBD2 agrees at 9 bases. The J call may be in error: the DNA end matches TRBJ2-1 better. This CDR3 contains 14 residues. Germline CDR1 reads SNHLY; CDR2 reads FYNNEI. CDR3 loop: CASSDSGRRDEQFF. CDR3 nucleotide sequence: TGTGCCAGCAGTGACAGCGGGAGGCGGGATGAGCAGTTCTTC.

Note on this clonotype: Possible read error: a much larger clone is one base away. The chain carries TRBV6-1 and TRBJ2-5; D possibly corresponds to TRBD1 (6 bases). Germline V gene lookup returns CDR1 MNHNS and CDR2 SASEGT. This CDR3 is built from 15 residues. The germline V and J ends were trimmed by 2 bases and 2 bases, with 12 bases remaining between them. The CDR3 sequence: CASSEQGRGQETQYF. The CDR3 nucleotides are TGTGCCAGCAGTGAACAGGGCAGGGGACAAGAGACCCAGTACTTC.

This clonotype came up a few times. This chain uses TRBV29-1 with TRBJ1-3; D may be TRBD1 (5 bases). Germline V gene data show CDR1 as SQVTM and CDR2 as ANQGSEA. With 7 bases removed from V and 0 bases from J, the gap between germline ends came to 16 bases. The CDR3 consists of 15 residues. CDR3: CSAGLFGGSGNTIYF. CDR3 nucleotide sequence: TGCAGCGCTGGCCTTTTTGGGGGCTCTGGAAACACCATATATTTT.

The rearrangement links TRBV20-1 to TRBJ1-2; no definite D call. The germline CDR1 and CDR2 sequences are DFQATT and SNEGSKA (reference sequence). The V and J ends lost 3 bases and 8 bases respectively, with 13 bases between them. The CDR3 runs 12 residues. The CDR3 region is CSASWGVVGYTF. The CDR3 region has the DNA TGCAGTGCTAGTTGGGGAGTGGTCGGCTACACCTTC.

This clonotype was recorded at least ten times. This rearrangement joins TRBV19 to TRBJ1-1; weak D call: TRBD1 (6 bases). V dropped 7 bases and J dropped 4 bases, with 13 bases sitting between them. Germline CDR1 reads LNHDA; CDR2 reads SQIVND (reference sequence). The CDR3 extends over 13 amino acids. The CDR3 region has the DNA TGTGCCAGTAACCTTCAGGGGAGCACTGAAGCTTTCTTT. This codes for CASNLQGSTEAFF.

V and J are TRBV20-1 and TRBJ1-2, with 8 bases identical to TRBD1. The CDR3 has 13 residues. The V and J ends lost 2 bases and 6 bases, in that order; junction bases with no gene match: 5. CDR1 and CDR2 from the germline V gene are DFQATT and SNEGSKA (reference sequence). Here the CDR3 reads CSARQGAGDGYTF. In nucleotides, the CDR3 is TGCAGTGCTAGACAGGGGGCTGGTGATGGCTACACCTTC.

With respect to this clonotype: A much larger clone differs by one base, so this may be a read error. The CDR3 protein is CAGSRGRINSPLHF. For the CDR3, the DNA is TGTGCCGGCAGCAGGGGACGGATTAATTCACCCCTCCACTTT. The rearrangement joins TRBV11-2 to TRBJ1-6, with a tentative D call TRBD1 (6 bases). From germline, CDR1 is SGHAT and CDR2 FQNNGV. The CDR3 extends over 14 amino acids.

V and J are TRBV20-1 and TRBJ2-7; either TRBD1 or TRBD2 may supply D (5 bases each). Germline V gives CDR1 DFQATT, CDR2 SNEGSKA (reference sequence). V gave up 3 bases and J gave up 4 bases, with 10 bases separating them. The CDR3 is 12 amino acids. In nucleotides, the CDR3 is TGCAGTGCTAGCGGGACCCAATACGAGCAGTACTTC. It is translated as CSASGTQYEQYF.

This clonotype has more than one count but fewer than ten. The chain couples TRBV2 to TRBJ2-7; 7 bases are shared with TRBD1. This CDR3 has 13 residues. Germline CDR1 SNHLY, CDR2 FYNNEI. Losses at the gene ends were 5 bases for V and 9 bases for J; bases not matched to a gene: 10. The CDR3 here is CASSLADRVAQYF. The CDR3 nucleotides read TGTGCCAGCAGTTTGGCCGACAGGGTCGCGCAGTACTTC.

The rearrangement uses TRBV11-1 and TRBJ2-5; the match to TRBD2 covers 12 bases. V shed 6 bases, J shed 5 bases, and the junction held 7 bases outside the gene matches. CDR3 size: 15 residues. Germline values: CDR1 SGHAT, CDR2 FQDESV (reference sequence). The CDR3 protein is CASRYLAGGFETQYF. CDR3 DNA: TGTGCCAGCAGATATCTAGCGGGAGGGTTCGAGACCCAGTACTTC.

Of note for this clonotype: Relative to the germline gene, one junction end is altered; a read error may explain this. This sequence joins TRBV4-1 and TRBJ1-1; no reliable D call. From germline, CDR1 is MGHRA and CDR2 YSYEKL. The CDR3 contains 12 residues. In DNA, the CDR3 is TGTGCCAGCAGCCAAGACGGGCAGTTGGCTTTCTTT. It translates to CASSQDGQLAFF.

This clonotype was seen many times. This rearrangement joins TRBV7-9 to TRBJ2-7, with 11 nucleotides matching TRBD1. After removal of 1 base from V and 0 bases from J, the junction contained 11 bases not matched to a gene. CDR1 and CDR2 (germline): SEHNR, FQNEAQ (reference sequence). The length of the CDR3 is 19 residues. The CDR3 is CASSLGLGQGDPSSYEQYF. DNA of the CDR3: TGTGCCAGCAGCTTAGGTCTGGGACAGGGGGACCCCAGCTCCTACGAGCAGTACTTC.

The chain is built from TRBV20-1 and TRBJ1-5; tentative D call: TRBD1 (6 bases). Trimming took off 0 bases at V and 4 bases at J, with 22 bases between the two ends. Germline V CDR1 and CDR2: DFQATT, SNEGSKA (reference sequence). This CDR3 comprises 18 residues. DNA of the CDR3: TGCAGTGCTAGAGACTGGGGGGGGTCCAGGGGACGAAATCAGCCCCAGCATTTT. Its translation: CSARDWGGSRGRNQPQHF.

This clonotype was counted many times. The rearrangement uses TRBV2 and TRBJ1-2, with D uncertain. Germline V gene lookup returns CDR1 SNHLY and CDR2 FYNNEI. This CDR3 is built from 14 residues. Trimming pared 7 bases from V and 8 bases from J, leaving 20 bases between. CDR3 sequence reads: CASTDLIRVSGYTF. The CDR3 nucleotides are TGTGCCAGCACCGACCTCATCCGGGTATCGGGCTACACCTTC.

This clonotype was found a few times. In DNA form, the CDR3 reads TGCAGTGCTAGCTCGAGGGAGCGGGACGCAATCTCTTACGAGCAGTACTTC. Translated, it gives CSASSRERDAISYEQYF. The chain combines TRBV20-1 with TRBJ2-7; 7 bases match TRBD2. The CDR3 loop spans 17 amino acids. Germline CDR1 reads DFQATT; CDR2 reads SNEGSKA (reference sequence). Trimming removed 3 bases from V and 4 bases from J; junction bases left unmatched: 18.

This chain uses TRBV10-3 with TRBJ2-5, with 12 bases matching TRBD1. V shed 6 bases and J 9 bases; nucleotides not matched to a gene: 11. CDR1 is ENHRY and CDR2 is SYGVKD in the germline V gene. This CDR3 has 15 amino acids. The CDR3 spells CAISYGTGGNQPQYF. The CDR3 nucleotides are TGTGCCATCAGCTACGGGACAGGGGGCAATCAGCCCCAGTACTTC.

The chain employs TRBV20-1 and TRBJ2-2; 10 bases agree with TRBD2. The CDR3 spans 15 residues. Germline CDR1 and CDR2: DFQATT and SNEGSKA (reference sequence). The J segment lost 2 bases and the V segment lost 6 bases, leaving 6 bases of the junction unmatched. The CDR3 sequence is CSAHSGRTNTGELFF. The DNA of the CDR3 is TGCAGTGCCCATAGCGGGAGGACTAACACCGGGGAGCTGTTTTTT.